This T cell receptor (beta chain) derives from a study of shared clonotypes between healthy human individuals. Turning to the study itself: The study used three CD4 naive, three CD4 memory, two CD8 naive and one CD8 memory plate per donor.

A word on this clone: Its matching antigen is unknown.

The healthy adult donors were HIV-negative and reported no recent acute infections or vaccinations. Overall study findings and caveats: Researchers sampled blood only, noting tissue repertoires likely differ. Naive CD4 clonotypes were shared across several donors at approximately 5.3%.

Profiling relied on immunoSEQ multiplex PCR, and the TCRdb table lists in-frame clones only, not all of them. The data hold 600,000 to 750,000 clones, with about three quarters observed a single time. This CDR3 has 15 residues. CDR1 and CDR2 from the germline V gene are MDHEN and SYDVKM. With V trimmed by 2 bases and J by 4 bases, 5 bases remained unmatched. V gene TRBV28 combines with J gene TRBJ2-4; 7 bases are a match to TRBD2. The TCR was taken from a woman in her twenties or thirties in good health. The sample comprised memory CD4+ T cells sorted from blood. Subset denoted: CD45RA-negative fraction. CDR3: CASSLLGREKNIQYF. Here the CDR3 DNA reads TGTGCCAGCAGTTTACTTGGGAGGGAAAAAAACATTCAGTACTTC.